This T cell receptor beta chain was sequenced during a study of blood T cell repertoires in COVID-19. In the original workflow: Nucleated cell number was recorded as an estimate derived from reference gene primer amplification. Using immunoSEQ multiplex PCR, the repertoire was profiled, and TCRdb retains in-frame clones only, with some absent. For V, J and clone size, that table is used; D and trimming come from the DNA. The sample comprises 150,000 or so clones, around 87% of which are singletons, and over 4% rests with the top ten. From germline, CDR1 is SEHNR and CDR2 FQNEAQ (reference sequence). The CDR3 sequence is 13 residues long. V was shortened by 5 bases and J by 5 bases, with 12 bases between the two germline ends. Assignment of participants to cohorts was predicated upon participant-reported clinical history.

What was sequenced was PBMCs or T cells enriched from blood (not recorded which). This chain connects TRBV7-9 to TRBJ1-1; a weak D match, TRBD1 (5 bases). The sequence was obtained from a woman in her thirties or forties who had been exposed to COVID-19. DNA of the CDR3: TGTGCCAGCAGCCCAACCGGGGGGACTGAAGCTTTCTTT. This gives the protein CASSPTGGTEAFF.